These 17 T cell receptor beta chains originate from one sample sequenced in a study of identifying expanded T cells in peripheral blood. Here immunoSEQ multiplex PCR was the method, and the copy in TCRdb shows in-frame clones only, minus some. The sample has 50,000 or so clones, 89% seen once; the top ten hold roughly 3.5%. Sequencing was performed on blood. Receptors were obtained from a person aged 18 to 75 in good health.

The chain combines TRBV2 with TRBJ1-1; 8 positions match TRBD1. The ends lost 6 bases at V and 6 bases at J; junction bases unmatched: 12. Germline values: CDR1 SNHLY, CDR2 FYNNEI. The CDR3 is made up of 15 amino acids. CDR3 amino acids: CASRGSDRGFAEAFF. CDR3 in DNA: TGTGCCAGCAGGGGTAGCGACAGGGGATTTGCTGAAGCTTTCTTT.

The chain carries TRBV4-3 and TRBJ1-2; D possibly corresponds to TRBD1 (5 bases). Per the germline V gene, CDR1 is LGHNA and CDR2 is YSLEER. The CDR3 is 15 amino acids. Between the trimmed V and J ends, which lost 3 bases and 1 base, there was a span of 12 bases. Here the CDR3 reads CASSQGRGGNYGYTF. The CDR3 nucleotides are TGCGCCAGCAGCCAGGGGCGGGGAGGTAACTATGGCTACACCTTC.

The CDR3 sequence is CASSLGSRGWETQYF. The CDR3 DNA sequence: TGTGCCAGCAGTTTAGGATCGCGGGGGTGGGAGACCCAGTACTTC. The chain recombines TRBV28 with TRBJ2-5; 7 bases are a match to TRBD2. CDR1 MDHEN and CDR2 SYDVKM come from the germline V gene. V shed 2 bases and J 5 bases; nucleotides not matched to a gene: 8. The CDR3 is 15 amino acids.

This clone was observed a single time. The chain couples TRBV6-1 to TRBJ1-4; D not certain. CDR3 length: 16 amino acids. The germline V gene has CDR1 MNHNS and CDR2 SASEGT. V lost 3 bases and J lost 0, with 11 bases in between. CDR3 nucleotides: TGTGCCAGCAGTGACCGGGAGCCAGCAACTAATGAAAAACTGTTTTTT. This codes for CASSDREPATNEKLFF.

The chain couples TRBV4-1 to TRBJ2-1, with TRBD2 as a possible D gene (5 bases). Trimming stripped 0 bases from V and 7 bases from J, with 19 bases between. Germline lookup yields CDR1 MGHRA and CDR2 YSYEKL. The CDR3 is made up of 17 amino acids. CDR3 in DNA: TGCGCCAGCAGCCAAGAATCTGTTGGACTCTTGAGGAATGAGCAGTTCTTC. It codes for CASSQESVGLLRNEQFF.

The chain is built from TRBV19 and TRBJ2-5; 10 bases line up with TRBD2. Trimming cost V 4 bases and J 5 bases; bases outside gene matches: 1. Germline V lookup: CDR1 LNHDA, CDR2 SQIVND (reference sequence). The CDR3 is 13 residues long. DNA for the CDR3: TGTGCCAGTAGTACGGGACTAGCGGAGACCCAGTACTTC. Amino acid sequence: CASSTGLAETQYF.

V usage is TRBV5-1 and J usage is TRBJ2-2; D might be TRBD1 or TRBD2, each matching 5 bases. CDR1 is SGHRS, CDR2 YFSETQ, per germline. Trimming left V 3 bases short and J 9 bases short, with 15 bases between. This CDR3 is 14 amino acids long. The CDR3 protein is CASSSGTATWELFF. The CDR3 DNA is TGCGCCAGCAGCTCCGGGACGGCGACGTGGGAGCTGTTTTTT.

The chain has TRBV4-3 and TRBJ2-1; 12 bases are a match to TRBD2. Germline-derived CDR1 and CDR2 are LGHNA and YSLEER. Trimming cost V 0 bases and J 6 bases; bases outside gene matches: 9. CDR3 size: 18 residues. CDR3 sequence: CASSQEVSSGRAANEQFF. In DNA form, the CDR3 reads TGCGCCAGCAGCCAAGAGGTTTCTAGCGGGAGGGCGGCCAATGAGCAGTTCTTC.

V gene TRBV10-2 combines with J gene TRBJ2-7, with TRBD2 identical over 11 bases. The CDR3 covers 15 residues. Unmatched junction bases numbered 8, after V lost 2 bases and J lost 8 bases. Per germline, CDR1 WSHSY and CDR2 SAAADI. CDR3 sequence: CASSETLAGVLKQYF. The CDR3 DNA sequence: TGCGCCAGCAGTGAGACACTAGCGGGGGTTTTAAAGCAGTACTTC.

V usage is TRBV9 and J usage is TRBJ1-2, with TRBD1 identical over 7 bases. V trimming: 4 bases; J trimming: 5 bases; junction bases outside the gene matches: 8. The CDR3 has 14 residues. The germline V gene has CDR1 SGDLS and CDR2 YYNGEE. The CDR3 sequence: CASSLPGTAYGYTF. The CDR3 nucleotides are TGTGCCAGCAGCTTACCCGGGACAGCTTATGGCTACACCTTC.

The table lists this clone with a count of one. The chain uses TRBV2 and TRBJ2-1; 9 bases line up with TRBD2. The V gene end was trimmed by 3 bases and the J gene end by 12 bases; junction bases not matched to a gene: 6. CDR1 SNHLY and CDR2 FYNNEI come from the germline V gene. The CDR3 is 13 amino acids. CDR3 in amino acids: CASSELAGVVQFF. The CDR3, as DNA: TGTGCCAGCAGTGAGTTAGCGGGGGTCGTGCAGTTCTTC.

The chain couples TRBV28 to TRBJ1-5; D is perhaps TRBD1 (5 bases). Trimming pared 5 bases from V and 6 bases from J, leaving 14 bases between. Germline assignment: CDR1 MDHEN and CDR2 SYDVKM. The CDR3 has 14 amino acids. Written as DNA, the CDR3 is TGTGCCAGCAGTCTTCAGGGTGCGGGTCAGCCCCAGCATTTT. This codes for CASSLQGAGQPQHF.

The chain recombines TRBV6-5 with TRBJ2-7; TRBD1 might be the D (6 bases). CDR3 size: 15 residues. Germline V gives CDR1 MNHEY, CDR2 SVGAGI. Trimming left V 2 bases short and J 6 bases short, with 17 bases between. CDR3 protein: CASSYQRKQGSEQYF. The CDR3 DNA reads TGTGCCAGCAGTTACCAAAGAAAACAGGGATCCGAGCAGTACTTC.

The rearrangement uses TRBV2 and TRBJ2-7; TRBD1 or TRBD2 may be the D gene (5 bases each). The CDR3 has 14 residues. Per germline, CDR1 SNHLY and CDR2 FYNNEI. V lost 6 bases and J lost 4, with 16 bases in between. Here the CDR3 DNA reads TGTGCCAGCAGACTAGGGACCAACACTTACGAGCAGTACTTC. Translated: CASRLGTNTYEQYF.

The V call is TRBV10-3, the J call TRBJ2-1; 7 nucleotides match TRBD2. V was clipped by 4 bases and J by 0 bases; unmatched bases: 6. The CDR3 covers 16 residues. Germline lookup yields CDR1 ENHRY and CDR2 SYGVKD. The CDR3 bases are TGTGCCATCAGTGTGACTAGCTTTAGCTCCTACAATGAGCAGTTCTTC. Residues: CAISVTSFSSYNEQFF.

V is TRBV2 and J is TRBJ2-2; a possible D gene is TRBD1 (5 bases). Trimming left V 10 bases short and J 1 base short, with 13 bases between. CDR3 size: 14 residues. The germline CDR1 and CDR2 sequences are SNHLY and FYNNEI. The chain's CDR3 is CATKKTVNTGELFF. The CDR3 DNA is TGTGCCACAAAAAAGACAGTGAACACCGGGGAGCTGTTTTTT.

The V gene is TRBV19, the J gene TRBJ2-2; TRBD1 agrees at 10 bases. This CDR3 has 16 amino acids. J gave up 7 bases and V 5 bases, and 10 bases lay outside the gene matches. CDR1 LNHDA and CDR2 SQIVND come from the germline V gene (reference sequence). The CDR3 region is CASSPRSGQGSGELFF. The CDR3 DNA reads as TGTGCCAGTAGTCCACGTTCGGGACAGGGGAGCGGGGAGCTGTTTTTT.